This T cell receptor (beta chain) originates from a study of T cells in localized non-small cell lung cancer. Points from the study as a whole: Adjacent uninvolved lung tissue had the highest T cell clonality, exceeding tumor. Heterogeneity remains possible, as sequencing covered one tumor region only.

Clones were read by immunoSEQ multiplex PCR, and TCRdb kept only the in-frame ones, dropping some. The repertoire holds some 82,000 clones, with over 70% as singletons. Of note for this clone: Its antigen is not known.

This clonotype was obtained from a man between 40 and 70 years old with stage II squamous cell lung carcinoma. Source: PBMCs, taken before any cancer treatment.

CDR3 amino acids: CASSLRGLANYNEQFF. The CDR3 DNA reads TGTGCCAGCAGTTTAAGGGGACTAGCGAATTACAATGAGCAGTTCTTC. V is TRBV27 and J is TRBJ2-1; 10 nucleotides agree with TRBD2. CDR3 length: 16 amino acids. V lost 2 bases, J lost 4 bases, and 5 bases stayed unmatched. The germline V gene has CDR1 MNHEY and CDR2 SMNVEV (reference sequence).